This T cell receptor (beta chain) was profiled in a study of blood T cell repertoires in COVID-19. In the study overall: There were acute and convalescent COVID-19 samples, and they came from the United States, Italy and Spain. The analysed material was cDNA or gDNA that came from T cells, B-cell-depleted T cells, or PBMCs.

This clone has only a few counts. A junction boundary mismatches the germline segment, possibly from a read error. The authors' processing: Amplification from reference gene primers served as the basis for estimated nucleated cell counts. TCRdb's table, derived via immunoSEQ multiplex PCR, lists solely in-frame clones and lacks some. The V and J calls and the clone size are those of that table, but D and trimming were determined from the DNA. The data contain about 160,000 clones, 60% to 80% of them seen just once; the ten biggest clones take up 2.5% to 3.5%. Germline V gene data show CDR1 as MDHEN and CDR2 as SYDVKM. The CDR3 is made up of 14 amino acids.

The rearrangement uses TRBV28 and TRBJ1-1; D is unclear. Source material: peripheral blood. The clonotype comes from a man aged 65 to 79 with acute or convalescent COVID-19. The CDR3, as DNA: TGTGCCAGCTGGCGTGCGGAGCCGAACCCTGAAGCTTTCTTT. Protein: CASWRAEPNPEAFF.